This T cell receptor (beta chain) was obtained from a study of blood T cell repertoires in COVID-19. Across the whole study: PBMCs, B-cell-depleted T cells, or T cells were the source of the cDNA or gDNA that made up the material.

V lost 4 bases, J lost 8 bases, and 17 bases lay in between. Looked up from germline, CDR1 is SGHTA and CDR2 is FQGTGA. This CDR3 has 14 residues. Participant ages covered roughly 18 to 89 years across approximately 25 US areas. Researchers sorted participants into cohorts using their self-reported clinical history. Authors' analysis steps: By means of reference gene primer amplification, nucleated cell counts were estimated. Method: immunoSEQ multiplex PCR; TCRdb's copy keeps in-frame clones and lacks some. V and J calls and clone size are copied from that table; D and trimming were computed from the DNA. The sample comprises 250,000 to 300,000 clones, more than 80% of which are singletons, and roughly 1.1% rests with the top ten.

The sequenced sample was PBMCs or T cells enriched from blood (not recorded which). The receptor comes from a woman in her twenties or thirties who had recovered from COVID-19. The chain employs TRBV7-3 and TRBJ1-2; D gene ambiguous. The CDR3 bases are TGTGCCAGCAGCTCCAACAGCCCTCGTGGGGGCTACACCTTC. Translated, it gives CASSSNSPRGGYTF.